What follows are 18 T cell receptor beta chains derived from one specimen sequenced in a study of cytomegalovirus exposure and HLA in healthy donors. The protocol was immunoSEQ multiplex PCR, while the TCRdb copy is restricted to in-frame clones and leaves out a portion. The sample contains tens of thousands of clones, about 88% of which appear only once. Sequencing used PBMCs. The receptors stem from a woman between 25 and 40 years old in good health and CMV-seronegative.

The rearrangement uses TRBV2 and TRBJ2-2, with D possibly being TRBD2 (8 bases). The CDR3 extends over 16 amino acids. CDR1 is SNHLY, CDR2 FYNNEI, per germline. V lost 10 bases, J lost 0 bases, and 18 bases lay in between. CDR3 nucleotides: TGTGCCATCTTAGCGGGGACAGTCTCGAACACCGGGGAGCTGTTTTTT. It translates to CAILAGTVSNTGELFF.

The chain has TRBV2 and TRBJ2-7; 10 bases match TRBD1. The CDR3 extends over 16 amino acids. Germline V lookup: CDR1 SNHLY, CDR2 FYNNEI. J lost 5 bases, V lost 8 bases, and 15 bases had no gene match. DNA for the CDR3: TGTGCCAGCTGCCCGGGACAGGGGATCGGGGTGGACGAGCAGTACTTC. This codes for CASCPGQGIGVDEQYF.

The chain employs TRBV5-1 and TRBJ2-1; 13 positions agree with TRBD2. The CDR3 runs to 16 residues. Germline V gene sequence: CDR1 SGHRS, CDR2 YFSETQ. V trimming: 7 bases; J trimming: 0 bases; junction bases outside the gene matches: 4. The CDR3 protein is CASQRTSGSSYNEQFF. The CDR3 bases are TGCGCCAGCCAGAGGACTAGCGGGAGCTCCTACAATGAGCAGTTCTTC.

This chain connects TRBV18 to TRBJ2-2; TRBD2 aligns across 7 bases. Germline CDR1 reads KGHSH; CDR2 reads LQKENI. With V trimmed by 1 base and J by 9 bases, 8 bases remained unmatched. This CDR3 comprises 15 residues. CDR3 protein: CASSPRRESGRELFF. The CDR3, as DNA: TGTGCCAGCTCACCACGGCGGGAGTCGGGTCGGGAGCTGTTTTTT.

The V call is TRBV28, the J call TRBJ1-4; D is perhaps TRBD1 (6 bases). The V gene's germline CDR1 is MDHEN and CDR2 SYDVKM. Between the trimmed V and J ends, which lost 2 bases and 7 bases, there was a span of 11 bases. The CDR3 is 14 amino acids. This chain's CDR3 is CASSLRGGGEKLFF. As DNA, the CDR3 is TGTGCCAGCAGTTTAAGGGGGGGAGGTGAAAAACTGTTTTTT.

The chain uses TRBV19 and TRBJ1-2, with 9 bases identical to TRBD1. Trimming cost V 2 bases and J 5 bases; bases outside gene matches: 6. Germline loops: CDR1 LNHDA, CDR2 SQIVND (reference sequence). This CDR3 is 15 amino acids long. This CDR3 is CASSIRQGDPYGYTF. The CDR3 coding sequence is TGTGCCAGTAGTATACGACAGGGGGATCCTTATGGCTACACCTTC.

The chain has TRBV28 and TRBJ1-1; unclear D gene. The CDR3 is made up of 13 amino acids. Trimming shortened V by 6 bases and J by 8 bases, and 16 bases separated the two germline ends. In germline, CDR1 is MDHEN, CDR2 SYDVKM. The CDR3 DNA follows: TGTGCCAGCAGAGGTCCCCGTGAGACAGAAGCTTTCTTT. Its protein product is CASRGPRETEAFF.

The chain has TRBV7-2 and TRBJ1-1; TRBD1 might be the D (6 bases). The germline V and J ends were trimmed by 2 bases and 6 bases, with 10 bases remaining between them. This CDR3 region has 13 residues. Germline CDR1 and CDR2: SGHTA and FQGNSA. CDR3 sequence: CASSLWGGPEAFF. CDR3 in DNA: TGTGCCAGCAGCTTATGGGGGGGCCCTGAAGCTTTCTTT.

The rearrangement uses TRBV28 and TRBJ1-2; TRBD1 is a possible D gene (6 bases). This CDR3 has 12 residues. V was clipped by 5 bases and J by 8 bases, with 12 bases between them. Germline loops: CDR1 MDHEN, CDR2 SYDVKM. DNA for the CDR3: TGTGCCAGCAGTGTCCCCGGGACAGGCTACACCTTC. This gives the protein CASSVPGTGYTF.

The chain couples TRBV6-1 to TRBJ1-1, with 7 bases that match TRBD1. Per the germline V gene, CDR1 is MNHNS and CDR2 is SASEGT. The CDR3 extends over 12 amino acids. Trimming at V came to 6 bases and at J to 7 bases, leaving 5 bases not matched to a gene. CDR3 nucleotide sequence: TGTGCCAGCAGACCGACAGGGAGTGAAGCTTTCTTT. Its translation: CASRPTGSEAFF.

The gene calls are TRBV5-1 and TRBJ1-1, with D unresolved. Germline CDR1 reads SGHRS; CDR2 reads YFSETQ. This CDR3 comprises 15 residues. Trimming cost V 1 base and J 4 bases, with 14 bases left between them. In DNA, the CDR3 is TGCGCCAGCAGCTTGATGGTCAACGCGGGCACTGAAGCTTTCTTT. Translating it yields CASSLMVNAGTEAFF.

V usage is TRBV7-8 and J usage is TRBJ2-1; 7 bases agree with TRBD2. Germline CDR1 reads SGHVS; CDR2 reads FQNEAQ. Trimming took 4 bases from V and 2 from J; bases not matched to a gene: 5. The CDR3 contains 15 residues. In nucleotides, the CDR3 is TGTGCCAGCAGCTCGAGCGGGAATACCTACAATGAGCAGTTCTTC. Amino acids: CASSSSGNTYNEQFF.

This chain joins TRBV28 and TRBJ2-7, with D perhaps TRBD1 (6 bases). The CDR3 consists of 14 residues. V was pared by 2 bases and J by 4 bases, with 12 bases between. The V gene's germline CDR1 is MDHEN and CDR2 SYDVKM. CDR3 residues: CASSLLTGPYEQYF. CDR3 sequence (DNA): TGTGCCAGCAGTTTACTTACAGGGCCATACGAGCAGTACTTC.

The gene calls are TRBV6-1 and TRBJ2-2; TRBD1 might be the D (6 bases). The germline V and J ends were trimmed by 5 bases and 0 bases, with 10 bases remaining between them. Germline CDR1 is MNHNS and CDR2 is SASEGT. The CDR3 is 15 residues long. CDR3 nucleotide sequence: TGTGCCAGCAGTTGGACAGAAACGAACACCGGGGAGCTGTTTTTT. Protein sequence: CASSWTETNTGELFF.

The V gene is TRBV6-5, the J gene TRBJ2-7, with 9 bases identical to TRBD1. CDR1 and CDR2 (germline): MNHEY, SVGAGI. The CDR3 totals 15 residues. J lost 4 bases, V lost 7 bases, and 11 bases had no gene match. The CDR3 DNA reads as TGTGCCAGCACCCTAACAGGGGGCGCGAGGTACGAGCAGTACTTC. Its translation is CASTLTGGARYEQYF.

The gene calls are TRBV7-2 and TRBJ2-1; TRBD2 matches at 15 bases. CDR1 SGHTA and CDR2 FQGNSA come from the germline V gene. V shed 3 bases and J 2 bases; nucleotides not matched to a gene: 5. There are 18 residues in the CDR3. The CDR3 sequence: CASSLGTSGRYAYNEQFF. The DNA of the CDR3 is TGTGCCAGCAGCTTGGGGACTAGCGGGAGGTATGCCTACAATGAGCAGTTCTTC. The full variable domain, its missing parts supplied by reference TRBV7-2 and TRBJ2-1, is GAGVSQSPSNKVTEKGKDVELRCDPISGHTALYWYRQSLGQGLEFLIYFQGNSAPDKSGLPSDRFSAERTGGSVSTLTIQRTQQEDSAVYLCASSLGTSGRYAYNEQFFGPGTRLTVL.

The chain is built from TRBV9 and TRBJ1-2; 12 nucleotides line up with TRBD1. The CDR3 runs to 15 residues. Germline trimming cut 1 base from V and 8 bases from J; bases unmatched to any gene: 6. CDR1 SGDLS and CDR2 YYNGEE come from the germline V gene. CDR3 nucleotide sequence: TGTGCCAGCAGCGTACCGGGACAGGGGGCGCGAGGCTACACCTTC. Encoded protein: CASSVPGQGARGYTF.

The CDR3 loop reads CASSPGVGNEKLFF. The DNA for the CDR3 is TGTGCCAGCAGCCCAGGGGTCGGTAATGAAAAACTGTTTTTT. The gene calls are TRBV11-2 and TRBJ1-4; TRBD1 might be the D (6 bases). The CDR3 length is 14 residues. Looked up from germline, CDR1 is SGHAT and CDR2 is FQNNGV. V shed 5 bases and J shed 4 bases, with 11 bases lying between them.